This record looks at one TCR beta chain sequence and its context. Its specificity is not known. Trimming shortened V by 4 bases and J by 8 bases, and 11 bases separated the two germline ends. The CDR3 spans 13 residues. The germline V gene has CDR1 SGHTA and CDR2 FQGNSA. This sample is part of a study of cytomegalovirus exposure and HLA in healthy donors. Separation from the roughly 600-subject first cohort characterized the roughly 110-subject validation cohort, to which the donors belonged. TCRdb's copy holds only in-frame clones and misses some; the assay was immunoSEQ multiplex PCR. The sample yields 110,000 to 150,000 clones, around four fifths seen once. General study findings and limits: The study designated fewer than 200 TCR beta chains cytomegalovirus-associated. A classifier reportedly called cytomegalovirus status with high sensitivity and specificity.

The V call is TRBV7-2, the J call TRBJ1-4; D is uncertain. This clonotype was sampled from a woman in her twenties or thirties in good health and CMV-seronegative. The source material was PBMCs. The CDR3 region has the DNA TGTGCCAGCAGCTGGGGAGGCTTGGAAAAACTGTTTTTT. Its translation: CASSWGGLEKLFF.